This TCR beta chain was profiled in a study of blood T cells in healthy people across ages. Background on the study: Every two T cells gave about one barcoded beta molecule via template switching. Study-level findings and limits: Bulk PBMC profiling left naive and antigen-experienced comparisons inconclusive.

In germline, CDR1 is MGHRA, CDR2 YSYEKL. Unmatched junction bases numbered 13, after V lost 3 bases and J lost 5 bases. CDR3 size: 17 residues. Worth noting for this clonotype: Its antigen is undetermined.

Healthy Russian Caucasian donors spanned ages about 6 to 100 years. Then a second PCR, running roughly 7 to 11 cycles, was carried out with a sample-barcoded 5' primer and a J-beta primer mix. Using its own MiXCR run on the 5' RACE reads, TCRdb lists one record per CDR3 protein. The table records 1.5 million to 2 million distinct CDR3 sequences, 34% of them present only once. The source is a woman under 40 in good health. Sequencing was carried out using blood. The J gene is TRBJ2-7, the V gene TRBV4-1, with 10 bases identical to TRBD2. This CDR3 is CASSHGRLAGLSNEQYF. The CDR3 bases are TGCGCCAGCAGCCACGGAAGACTAGCGGGCCTTAGCAACGAGCAGTACTTC.